What follows are 4 T cell receptor beta chains derived from one specimen sequenced in a study of blood T cells in healthy people across ages. A second about 6 to 12 cycle PCR used barcoded and J-beta primers. Via MiXCR, TCRdb re-called the 5' RACE reads, giving one row per CDR3 protein. The sample has around 800,000 distinct CDR3 sequences; about 47% are singletons. Sample: blood. The source of these receptors is an elderly man in good health.

J is TRBJ1-6 and V is TRBV9; a weak D match, TRBD1 (6 bases). Per the germline V gene, CDR1 is SGDLS and CDR2 is YYNGEE. V was cut by 4 bases and J by 8 bases, with 16 bases left in between. The CDR3 covers 15 residues. DNA of the CDR3: TGTGCCAGCAGCTCCCTCGGGGGGCCGTATTCACCCCTCCACTTT. Its translation is CASSSLGGPYSPLHF.

V usage is TRBV20-1 and J usage is TRBJ2-1; D is undetermined. The CDR3 runs to 15 residues. Trimming removed 5 bases from V and 6 bases from J, with 20 bases in between. CDR1 is DFQATT and CDR2 is SNEGSKA in the germline V gene (reference sequence). In nucleotides, the CDR3 is TGCAGTGCTCTTCGTGCACGAGCGACCTCCAATGAGCAGTTCTTC. Translating gives CSALRARATSNEQFF.

This clonotype was recorded once. The chain combines TRBV24-1 with TRBJ2-1; 8 nucleotides agree with TRBD2. Germline trimming cut 1 base from V and 10 bases from J; bases unmatched to any gene: 11. This CDR3 has 16 residues. Germline lookup yields CDR1 KGHDR and CDR2 SFDVKD. The CDR3 loop reads CATSDFRAGDLGEQFF. Written as DNA, the CDR3 is TGTGCCACCAGTGATTTTAGAGCGGGAGACCTCGGGGAGCAGTTCTTC.

The count of this clonotype is one. J is TRBJ2-4 and V is TRBV5-1; a weak D match, TRBD2 (7 bases). Per germline, CDR1 SGHRS and CDR2 YFSETQ. Trimming shortened V by 7 bases and J by 5 bases, and 22 bases separated the two germline ends. The CDR3 is 16 amino acids. CDR3 amino acids: CASSRGGAREQNIQYF. Written as DNA, the CDR3 is TGCGCCAGCTCTAGGGGGGGGGCGAGGGAACAAAACATTCAGTACTTC.